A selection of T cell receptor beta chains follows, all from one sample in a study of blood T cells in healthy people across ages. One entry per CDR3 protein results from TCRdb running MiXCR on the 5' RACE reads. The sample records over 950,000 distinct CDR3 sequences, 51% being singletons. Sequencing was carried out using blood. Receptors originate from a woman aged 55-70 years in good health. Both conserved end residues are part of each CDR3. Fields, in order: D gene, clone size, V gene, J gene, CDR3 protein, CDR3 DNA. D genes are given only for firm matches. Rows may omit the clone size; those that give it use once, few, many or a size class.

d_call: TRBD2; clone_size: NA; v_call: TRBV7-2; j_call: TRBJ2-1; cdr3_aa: CASANVPGLGSGEQFF; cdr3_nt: TGTGCCAGCGCTAATGTTCCGGGACTAGGATCAGGTGAGCAGTTCTTC
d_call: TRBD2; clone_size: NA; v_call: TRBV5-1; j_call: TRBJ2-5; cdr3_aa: CASSHLSGRATETQYF; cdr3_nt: TGCGCCAGCAGCCACCTTAGCGGGAGGGCCACTGAGACCCAGTACTTC
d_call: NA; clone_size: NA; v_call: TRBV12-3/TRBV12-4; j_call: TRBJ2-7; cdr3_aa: CASSFHTGISSEQYF; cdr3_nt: TGTGCCAGCAGTTTCCACACCGGGATTTCATCCGAGCAGTACTTC
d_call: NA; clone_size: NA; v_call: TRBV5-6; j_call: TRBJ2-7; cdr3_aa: CASSLVGQVYSYEQYF; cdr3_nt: TGTGCCAGCAGCTTGGTTGGGCAGGTTTACTCCTACGAGCAGTACTTC
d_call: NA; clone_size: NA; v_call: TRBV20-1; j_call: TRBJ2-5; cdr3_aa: CSAGSTIQETQYF; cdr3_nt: TGCAGTGCAGGGAGTACGATCCAAGAGACCCAGTACTTC
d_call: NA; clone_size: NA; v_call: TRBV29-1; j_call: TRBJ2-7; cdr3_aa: CSVEVVDEQYF; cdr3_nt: TGCAGCGTTGAGGTCGTGGACGAGCAGTACTTC
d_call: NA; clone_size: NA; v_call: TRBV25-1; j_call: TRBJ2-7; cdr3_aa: CASRGSGRHEQYF; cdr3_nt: TGTGCCAGCAGGGGGTCAGGGAGGCACGAGCAGTACTTC
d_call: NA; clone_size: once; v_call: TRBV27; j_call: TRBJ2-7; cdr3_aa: CASSRRASTYEQYF; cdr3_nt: TGTGCCAGCAGTCGGCGAGCTTCTACCTACGAGCAGTACTTC
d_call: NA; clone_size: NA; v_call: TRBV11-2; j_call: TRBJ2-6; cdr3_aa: CASQKGANVLTF; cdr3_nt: TGTGCCAGCCAAAAAGGGGCCAACGTCCTGACTTTC
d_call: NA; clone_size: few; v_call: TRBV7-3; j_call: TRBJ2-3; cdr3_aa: CASSLIYSTDTQYF; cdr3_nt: TGTGCCAGCAGCTTAATTTACAGCACAGATACGCAGTATTTT
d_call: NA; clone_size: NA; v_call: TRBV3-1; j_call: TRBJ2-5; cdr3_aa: CASRRIPETQYF; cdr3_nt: TGTGCCAGCAGACGAATCCCAGAGACCCAGTACTTC
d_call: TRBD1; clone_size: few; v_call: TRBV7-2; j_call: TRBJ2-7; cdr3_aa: CASSLNPGTGVEQYF; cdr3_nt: TGTGCCAGCAGCCTAAACCCCGGGACAGGGGTCGAGCAGTACTTC
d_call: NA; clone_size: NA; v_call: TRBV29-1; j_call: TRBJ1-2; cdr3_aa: CSVIPPAGQYGYTF; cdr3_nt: TGCAGCGTTATTCCCCCGGCAGGCCAATATGGCTACACCTTC
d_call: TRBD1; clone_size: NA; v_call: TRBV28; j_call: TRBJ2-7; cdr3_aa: CASRSRDRGQRGLPMNSSEQYF; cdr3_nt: TGTGCCAGCAGGTCCCGGGACAGGGGGCAAAGGGGGCTCCCTATGAACTCCTCCGAGCAGTACTTC
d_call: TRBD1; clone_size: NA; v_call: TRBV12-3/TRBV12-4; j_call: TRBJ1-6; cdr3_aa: CASIRDRRPPLHF; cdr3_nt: TGTGCCAGCATTCGGGACAGGCGTCCGCCCCTCCACTTT
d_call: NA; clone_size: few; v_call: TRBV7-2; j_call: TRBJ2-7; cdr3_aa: CASSWTEGQYF; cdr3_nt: TGTGCCAGCAGCTGGACCGAAGGGCAGTACTTC
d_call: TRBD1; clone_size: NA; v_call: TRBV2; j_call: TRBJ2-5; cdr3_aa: CASRKDRVTTQYF; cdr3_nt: TGTGCCAGCAGGAAGGACAGGGTGACAACCCAGTACTTC
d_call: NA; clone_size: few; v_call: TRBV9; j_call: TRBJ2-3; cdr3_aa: CASTRGPGDTQYF; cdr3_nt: TGTGCCAGTACTAGAGGGCCGGGAGATACGCAGTATTTT
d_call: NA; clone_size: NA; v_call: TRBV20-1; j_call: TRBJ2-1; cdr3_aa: CSARDSNYNEQFF; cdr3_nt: TGCAGTGCTAGAGATTCCAACTACAATGAGCAGTTCTTC
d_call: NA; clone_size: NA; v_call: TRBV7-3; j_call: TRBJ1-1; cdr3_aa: CASRAGLNTEAFF; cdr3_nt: TGTGCCAGCAGAGCAGGGTTGAACACTGAAGCTTTCTTT
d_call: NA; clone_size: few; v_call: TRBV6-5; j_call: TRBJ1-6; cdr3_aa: CASSSTEQGKYNSPLHF; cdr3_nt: TGTGCCAGCAGTTCGACGGAACAGGGAAAATATAATTCACCCCTCCACTTT
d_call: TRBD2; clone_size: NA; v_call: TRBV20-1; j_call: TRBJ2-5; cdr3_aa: CSARTPGLAGTETQYF; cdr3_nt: TGCAGTGCTAGAACCCCCGGACTAGCGGGGACAGAGACCCAGTACTTC
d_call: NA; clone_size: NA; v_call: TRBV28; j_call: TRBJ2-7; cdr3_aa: CASSSWKYEQYF; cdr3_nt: TGTGCCAGCAGTTCCTGGAAATACGAGCAGTACTTC
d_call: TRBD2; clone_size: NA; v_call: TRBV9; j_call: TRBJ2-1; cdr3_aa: CASSVVAGAYNEQFF; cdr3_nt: TGTGCCAGCAGCGTAGTAGCGGGAGCCTACAATGAGCAGTTCTTC
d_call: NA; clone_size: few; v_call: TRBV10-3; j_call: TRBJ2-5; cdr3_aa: CAISEGWGETQYF; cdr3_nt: TGTGCCATCAGTGAAGGTTGGGGAGAGACCCAGTACTTC
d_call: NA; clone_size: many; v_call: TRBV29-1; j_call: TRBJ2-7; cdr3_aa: CSVAKALAYEQYF; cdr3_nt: TGCAGCGTTGCTAAAGCCCTCGCCTACGAGCAGTACTTC
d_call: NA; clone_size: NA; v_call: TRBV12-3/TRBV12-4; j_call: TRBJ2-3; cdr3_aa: CASSFGGYKETDTQYF; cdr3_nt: TGTGCCAGCAGTTTTGGCGGTTATAAGGAGACAGATACGCAGTATTTT
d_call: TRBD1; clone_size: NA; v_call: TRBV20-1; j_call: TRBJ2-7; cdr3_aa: CSAKRQGAYEQYF; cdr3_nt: TGCAGTGCCAAGAGACAGGGGGCCTACGAGCAGTACTTC
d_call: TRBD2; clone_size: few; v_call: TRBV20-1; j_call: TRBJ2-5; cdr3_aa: CSASPPLREQYF; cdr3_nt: TGCAGTGCTAGTCCCCCACTGCGGGAGCAGTACTTC
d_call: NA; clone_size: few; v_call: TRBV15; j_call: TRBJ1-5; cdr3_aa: CATSRDDKGNQPQHF; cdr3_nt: TGTGCCACCAGCAGAGATGATAAGGGAAATCAGCCCCAGCATTTT
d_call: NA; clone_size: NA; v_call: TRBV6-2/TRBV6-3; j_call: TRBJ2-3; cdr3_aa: CASSYGAGISADTQYF; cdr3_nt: TGTGCCAGCAGTTACGGGGCAGGGATCTCGGCAGATACGCAGTATTTT
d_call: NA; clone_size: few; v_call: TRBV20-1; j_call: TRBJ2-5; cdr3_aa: CSARQGSGETQYF; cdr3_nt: TGCAGTGCTAGACAGGGTTCGGGTGAGACCCAGTACTTC
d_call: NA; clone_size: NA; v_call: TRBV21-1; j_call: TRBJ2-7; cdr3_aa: CASSKEDGQGASYEQYF; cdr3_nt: TGTGCCAGCAGCAAAGAAGACGGACAGGGAGCGTCCTACGAGCAGTACTTC
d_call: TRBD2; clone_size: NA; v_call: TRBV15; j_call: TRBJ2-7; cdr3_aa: CATSSGTGGYNEQYF; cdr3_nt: TGTGCCACCAGCAGTGGGACGGGGGGTTACAATGAGCAGTACTTC
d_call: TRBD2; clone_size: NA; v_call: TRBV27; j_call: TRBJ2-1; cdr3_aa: CASSLGTSGGVYNEQFF; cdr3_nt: TGTGCCAGCAGTTTGGGGACTAGCGGGGGGGTATACAATGAGCAGTTCTTC
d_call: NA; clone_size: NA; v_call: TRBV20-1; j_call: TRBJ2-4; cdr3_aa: CSARSATGGDIQYF; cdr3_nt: TGCAGTGCTAGATCAGCGACCGGCGGGGACATTCAGTACTTC
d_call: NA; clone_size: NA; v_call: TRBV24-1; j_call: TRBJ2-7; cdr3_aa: CATSPGGNYEQYF; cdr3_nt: TGTGCCACCAGCCCCGGAGGGAACTACGAGCAGTACTTC